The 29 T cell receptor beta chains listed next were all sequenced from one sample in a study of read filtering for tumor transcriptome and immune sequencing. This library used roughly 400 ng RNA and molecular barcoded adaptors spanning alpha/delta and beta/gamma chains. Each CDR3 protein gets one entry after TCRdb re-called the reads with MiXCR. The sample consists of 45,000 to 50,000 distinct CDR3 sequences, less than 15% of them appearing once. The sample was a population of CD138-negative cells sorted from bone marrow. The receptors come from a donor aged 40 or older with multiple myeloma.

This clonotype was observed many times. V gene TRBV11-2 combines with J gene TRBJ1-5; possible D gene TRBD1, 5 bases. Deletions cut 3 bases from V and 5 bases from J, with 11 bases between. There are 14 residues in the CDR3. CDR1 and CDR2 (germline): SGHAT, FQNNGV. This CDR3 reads CASSFKQVDQPQHF. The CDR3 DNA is TGTGCCAGCAGCTTCAAACAGGTGGATCAGCCCCAGCATTTT.

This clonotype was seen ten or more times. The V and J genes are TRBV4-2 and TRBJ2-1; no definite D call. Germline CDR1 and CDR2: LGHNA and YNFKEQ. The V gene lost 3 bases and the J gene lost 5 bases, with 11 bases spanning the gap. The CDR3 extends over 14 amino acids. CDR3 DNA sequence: TGTGCCAGCAGCCACGAGTTACCCGACAATGAGCAGTTCTTC. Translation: CASSHELPDNEQFF.

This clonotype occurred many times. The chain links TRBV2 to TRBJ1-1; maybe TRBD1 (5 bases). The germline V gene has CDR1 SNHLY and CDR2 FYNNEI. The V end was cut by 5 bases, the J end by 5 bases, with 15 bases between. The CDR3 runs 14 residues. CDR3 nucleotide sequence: TGTGCCAGCAGTCCCCGGGGGTATGGGACTGAAGCTTTCTTT. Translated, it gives CASSPRGYGTEAFF.

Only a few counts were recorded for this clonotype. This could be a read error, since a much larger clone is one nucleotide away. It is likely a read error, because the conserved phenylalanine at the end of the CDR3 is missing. In DNA, the CDR3 is TGCAGCGTAGTTGTAGGAGGGAGGATGAACACTGAAGCTTTCTCT. The encoded protein is CSVVVGGRMNTEAFS. This rearrangement joins TRBV29-1 to TRBJ1-1; D ambiguous. The ends were cut back, 6 bases at V and 0 bases at J, with 17 bases in the middle. This CDR3 contains 15 residues. Germline V gene data show CDR1 as SQVTM and CDR2 as ANQGSEA.

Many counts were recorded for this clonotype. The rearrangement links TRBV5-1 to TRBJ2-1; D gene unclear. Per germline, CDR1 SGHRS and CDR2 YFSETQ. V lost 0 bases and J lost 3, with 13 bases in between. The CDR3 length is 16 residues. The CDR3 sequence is CASSLGTDGVYNEQFF. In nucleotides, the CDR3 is TGCGCCAGCAGCTTGGGGACGGATGGGGTCTACAATGAGCAGTTCTTC.

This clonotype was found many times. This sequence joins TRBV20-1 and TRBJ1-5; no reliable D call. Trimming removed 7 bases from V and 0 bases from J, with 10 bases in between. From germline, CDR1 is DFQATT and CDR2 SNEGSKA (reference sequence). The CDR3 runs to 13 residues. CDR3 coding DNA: TGCAGTGTCACGCGGACTAGCAATCAGCCCCAGCATTTT. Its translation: CSVTRTSNQPQHF.

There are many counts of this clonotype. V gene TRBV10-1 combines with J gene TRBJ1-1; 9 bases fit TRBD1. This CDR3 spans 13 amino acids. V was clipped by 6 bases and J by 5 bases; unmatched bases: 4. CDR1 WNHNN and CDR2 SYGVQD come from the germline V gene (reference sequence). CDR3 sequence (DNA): TGCGCCAGCAGCAGCGGACAGGGGACTGAAGCTTTCTTT. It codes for CASSSGQGTEAFF.

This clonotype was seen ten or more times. Written as DNA, the CDR3 is TGTGCCAGCAGTACCGGGAACAATGAGCAGTTCTTC. Translating gives CASSTGNNEQFF. V gene TRBV2 combines with J gene TRBJ2-1; D might be TRBD2 (5 bases). CDR3 length equals 12 residues. Per germline, CDR1 SNHLY and CDR2 FYNNEI. V dropped 5 bases and J dropped 5 bases, with 7 bases sitting between them. Supplemented by reference TRBV2 and TRBJ2-1, the full variable domain reads EPEVTQTPSHQVTQMGQEVILRCVPISNHLYFYWYRQILGQKVEFLVSFYNNEISEKSEIFDDQFSVERPDGSNFTLKIRSTKLEDSAMYFCASSTGNNEQFFGPGTRLTVL.

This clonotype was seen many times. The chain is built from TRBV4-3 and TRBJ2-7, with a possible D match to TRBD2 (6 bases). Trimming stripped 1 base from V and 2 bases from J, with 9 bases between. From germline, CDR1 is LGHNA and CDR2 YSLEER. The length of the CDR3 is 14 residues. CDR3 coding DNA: TGCGCCAGCAGCCAAGGAAGGGAGGCCTACGAGCAGTACTTC. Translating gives CASSQGREAYEQYF.

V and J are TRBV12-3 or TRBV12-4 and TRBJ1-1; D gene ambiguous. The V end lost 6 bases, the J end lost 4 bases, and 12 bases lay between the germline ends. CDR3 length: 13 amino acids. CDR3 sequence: CASSPQMITEAFF. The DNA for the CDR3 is TGTGCCAGCAGCCCTCAAATGATCACTGAAGCTTTCTTT.

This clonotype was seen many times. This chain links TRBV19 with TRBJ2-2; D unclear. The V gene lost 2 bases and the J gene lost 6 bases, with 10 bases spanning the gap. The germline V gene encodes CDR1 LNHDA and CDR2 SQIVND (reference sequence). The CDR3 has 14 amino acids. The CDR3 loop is CASSILWESGELFF. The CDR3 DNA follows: TGTGCCAGTAGTATACTTTGGGAATCCGGGGAGCTGTTTTTT.

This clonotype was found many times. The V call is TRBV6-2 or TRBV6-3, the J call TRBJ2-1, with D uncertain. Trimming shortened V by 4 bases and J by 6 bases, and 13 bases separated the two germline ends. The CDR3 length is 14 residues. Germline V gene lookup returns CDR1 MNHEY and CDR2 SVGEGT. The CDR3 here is CASSLGGTLNEQFF. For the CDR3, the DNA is TGTGCCAGCAGTTTGGGCGGTACTCTCAATGAGCAGTTCTTC.

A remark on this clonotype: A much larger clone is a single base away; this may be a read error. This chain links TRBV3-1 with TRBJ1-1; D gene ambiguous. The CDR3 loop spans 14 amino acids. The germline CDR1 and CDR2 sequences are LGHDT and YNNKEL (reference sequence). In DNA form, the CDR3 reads TGTGCCAGCAGCCACCCCCCCCTCGGCACTGAAGCTCTCTTT. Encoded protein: CASSHPPLGTEALF.

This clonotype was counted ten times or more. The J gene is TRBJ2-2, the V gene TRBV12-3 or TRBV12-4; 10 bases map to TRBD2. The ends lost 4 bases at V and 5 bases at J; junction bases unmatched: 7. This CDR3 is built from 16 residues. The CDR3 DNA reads TGTGCCAGCAGTTACCATAGCGGGAGGAGGACCGGGGAGCTGTTTTTT. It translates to CASSYHSGRRTGELFF.

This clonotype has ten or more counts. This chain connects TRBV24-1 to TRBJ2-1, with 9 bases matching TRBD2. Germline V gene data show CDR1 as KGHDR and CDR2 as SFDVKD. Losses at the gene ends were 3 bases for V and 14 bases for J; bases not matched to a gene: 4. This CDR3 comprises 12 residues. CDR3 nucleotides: TGTGCCACCAGTGATGTAGCGGGAGTTGAGTTCTTC. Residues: CATSDVAGVEFF.

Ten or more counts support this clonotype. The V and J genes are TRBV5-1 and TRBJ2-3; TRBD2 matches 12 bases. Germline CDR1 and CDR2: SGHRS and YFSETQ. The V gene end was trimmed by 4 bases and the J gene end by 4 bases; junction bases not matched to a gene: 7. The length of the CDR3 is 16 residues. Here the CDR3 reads CASSAQPSGRADTQYF. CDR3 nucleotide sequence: TGCGCCAGCAGCGCGCAACCTAGCGGGAGGGCAGATACGCAGTATTTT. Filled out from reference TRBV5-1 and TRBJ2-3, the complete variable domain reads KAGVTQTPRYLIKTRGQQVTLSCSPISGHRSVSWYQQTPGQGLQFLFEYFSETQRNKGNFPGRFSGRQFSNSRSEMNVSTLELGDSALYLCASSAQPSGRADTQYFGPGTRLTVL.

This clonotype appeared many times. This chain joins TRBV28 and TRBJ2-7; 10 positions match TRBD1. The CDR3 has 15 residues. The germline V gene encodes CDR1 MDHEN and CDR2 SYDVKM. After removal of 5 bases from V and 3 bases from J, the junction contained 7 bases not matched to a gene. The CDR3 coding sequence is TGTGCCAGCAGTCCCTCCGGGACAGGGGTCTACGAGCAGTACTTC. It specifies CASSPSGTGVYEQYF.

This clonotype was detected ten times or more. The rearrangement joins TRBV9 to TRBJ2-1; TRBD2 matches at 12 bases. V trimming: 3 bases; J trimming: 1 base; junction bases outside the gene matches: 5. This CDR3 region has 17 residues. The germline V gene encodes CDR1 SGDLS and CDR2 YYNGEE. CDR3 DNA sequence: TGTGCCAGCAGCGCAGCAACTAGCGGGAGGTCCTACAATGAGCAGTTCTTC. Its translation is CASSAATSGRSYNEQFF.

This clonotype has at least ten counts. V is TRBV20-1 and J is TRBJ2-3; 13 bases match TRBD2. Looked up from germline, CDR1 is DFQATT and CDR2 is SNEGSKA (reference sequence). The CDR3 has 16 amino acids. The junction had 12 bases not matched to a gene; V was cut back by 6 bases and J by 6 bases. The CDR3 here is CSARRLAGGWGDTQYF. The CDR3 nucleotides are TGCAGTGCACGGAGACTAGCGGGGGGATGGGGGGATACGCAGTATTTT.

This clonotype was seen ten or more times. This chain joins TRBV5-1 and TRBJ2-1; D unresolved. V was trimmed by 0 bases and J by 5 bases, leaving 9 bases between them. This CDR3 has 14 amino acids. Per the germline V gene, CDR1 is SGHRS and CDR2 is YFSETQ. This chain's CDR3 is CASSLEGGHNEQFF. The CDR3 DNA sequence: TGCGCCAGCAGCTTGGAAGGCGGTCACAATGAGCAGTTCTTC. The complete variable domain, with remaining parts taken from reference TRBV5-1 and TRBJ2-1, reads KAGVTQTPRYLIKTRGQQVTLSCSPISGHRSVSWYQQTPGQGLQFLFEYFSETQRNKGNFPGRFSGRQFSNSRSEMNVSTLELGDSALYLCASSLEGGHNEQFFGPGTRLTVL.

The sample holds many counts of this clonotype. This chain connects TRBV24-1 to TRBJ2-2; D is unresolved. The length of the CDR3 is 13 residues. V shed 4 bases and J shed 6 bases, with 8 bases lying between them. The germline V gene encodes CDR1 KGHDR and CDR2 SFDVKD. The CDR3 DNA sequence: TGTGCCACCAGTGAAAAGCGAGCCGGGGAGCTGTTTTTT. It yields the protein CATSEKRAGELFF.

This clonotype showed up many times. CDR3 amino acids: CSALDRGSQPQHF. In DNA form, the CDR3 reads TGCAGTGCTCTGGACAGGGGATCCCAGCCCCAGCATTTT. The chain uses TRBV20-1 and TRBJ1-5, with 9 bases fitting TRBD1. J lost 7 bases, V lost 5 bases, and 6 bases had no gene match. This CDR3 has 13 amino acids. CDR1 is DFQATT, CDR2 SNEGSKA, per germline (reference sequence).

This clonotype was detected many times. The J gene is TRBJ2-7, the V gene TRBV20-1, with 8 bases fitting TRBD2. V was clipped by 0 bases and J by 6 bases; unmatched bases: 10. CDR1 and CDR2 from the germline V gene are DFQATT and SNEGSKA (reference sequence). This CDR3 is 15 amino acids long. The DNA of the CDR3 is TGCAGTGCTAGAGACCGACCGGGACTAGGAACCGAGCAGTACTTC. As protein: CSARDRPGLGTEQYF.

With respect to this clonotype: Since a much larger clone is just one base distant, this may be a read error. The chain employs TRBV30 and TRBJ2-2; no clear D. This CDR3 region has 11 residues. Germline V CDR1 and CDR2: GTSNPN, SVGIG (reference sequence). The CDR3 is CARSWGGELFF. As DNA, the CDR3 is TGTGCCCGGAGTTGGGGCGGGGAGCTGTTTTTT.

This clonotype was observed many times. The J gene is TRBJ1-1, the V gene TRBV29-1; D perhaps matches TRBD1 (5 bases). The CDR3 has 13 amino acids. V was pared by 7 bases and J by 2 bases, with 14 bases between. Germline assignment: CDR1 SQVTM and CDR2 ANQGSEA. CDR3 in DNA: TGCAGCGCCGTGCGGGGGGGTAACACTGAAGCTTTCTTT. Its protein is CSAVRGGNTEAFF. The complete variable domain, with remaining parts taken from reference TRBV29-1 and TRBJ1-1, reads SAVISQKPSRDICQRGTSLTIQCQVDSQVTMMFWYRQQPGQSLTLIATANQGSEATYESGFVIDKFPISRPNLTFSTLTVSNMSPEDSSIYLCSAVRGGNTEAFFGQGTRLTVV.

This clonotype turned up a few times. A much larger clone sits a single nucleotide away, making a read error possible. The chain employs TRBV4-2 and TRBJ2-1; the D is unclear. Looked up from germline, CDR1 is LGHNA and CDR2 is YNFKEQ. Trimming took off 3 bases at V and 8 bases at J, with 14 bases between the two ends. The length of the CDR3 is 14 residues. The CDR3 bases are TGTGCCAGCAGCCACTGCTCCTCTCTCGATGAGCAGTTCTTC. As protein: CASSHCSSLDEQFF.

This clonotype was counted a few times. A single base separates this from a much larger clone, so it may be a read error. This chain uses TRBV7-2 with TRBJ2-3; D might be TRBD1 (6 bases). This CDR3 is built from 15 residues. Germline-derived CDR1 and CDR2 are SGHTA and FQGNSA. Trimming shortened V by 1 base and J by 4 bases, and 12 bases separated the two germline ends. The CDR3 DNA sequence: TGTGCCAGCAGCTTAGTTGCAGGGGCTGCAGATACGCAGTATTTT. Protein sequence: CASSLVAGAADTQYF.

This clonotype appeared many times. The CDR3 sequence: CAISDNVQRGTQYF. The CDR3 DNA is TGTGCCATCAGTGATAATGTCCAACGGGGGACCCAGTACTTC. The rearrangement links TRBV10-3 to TRBJ2-5, with D perhaps TRBD2 (5 bases). Germline assignment: CDR1 ENHRY and CDR2 SYGVKD. The CDR3 consists of 14 residues. V was cut by 3 bases and J by 7 bases, with 15 bases left in between.

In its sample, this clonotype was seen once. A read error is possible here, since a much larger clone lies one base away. The CDR3 protein is CGAGDGVNQPQHF. The CDR3 coding sequence is TGCGGTGCTGGAGATGGGGTTAATCAGCCCCAGCATTTT. The chain is built from TRBV20-1 and TRBJ1-5; D not certain. This CDR3 region has 13 residues. From germline, CDR1 is DFQATT and CDR2 SNEGSKA (reference sequence).